This TCR beta chain came from a study of blood T cell repertoires in COVID-19. Whole-study context: From the United States, Italy and Spain came samples of acute and convalescent COVID-19.

The repertoire was sequenced with immunoSEQ multiplex PCR; TCRdb's copy has only in-frame clones and lacks some. The sample includes around 130,000 clones, about four fifths seen only once; the top ten take more than 15%. The trim removed 5 bases at V and 0 bases at J, leaving 3 bases unmatched. Germline CDR1 and CDR2: SGHRS and YFSETQ. The CDR3 covers 15 residues. The sequencing input was peripheral blood. The rearrangement links TRBV5-1 to TRBJ1-4; 8 nucleotides line up with TRBD1. The TCR comes from an elderly man with acute or convalescent COVID-19. CDR3 protein: CASREQGATNEKLFF. Written as DNA, the CDR3 is TGCGCCAGCAGGGAACAGGGGGCAACTAATGAAAAACTGTTTTTT.